One and the same sample provided the 2 T cell receptor beta chains below, sequenced in a study of vaccination and CD4 T cells after COVID-19. The time point: late sampling 161 to 241 days after vaccination in three convalescent patients. The treatment is: 10-day PBMC culture with coronavirus spike peptide pools or control peptides (ViraFEST assay). The assay that was used to sequence DNA from cultured CD4+ T cells was the Oncomine TCR Beta short-read assay. In TCRdb, the PCR reads were re-called with MiXCR into one record per CDR3 protein. The table lists 20,000 to 25,000 distinct CDR3 sequences, approximately 28% of them singletons. These receptors are not linked to any known antigen. The sequenced sample was CD4+ T cells from blood, cultured in vitro, obtained about 7 months after SARS-CoV-2 vaccination. Receptors were obtained from a human donor who had recovered from COVID-19.

The V gene is TRBV20-1, the J gene TRBJ2-3; 9 bases map to TRBD1. V lost 2 bases, J lost 0 bases, and 3 bases stayed unmatched. This CDR3 has 15 amino acids. Germline V gene data show CDR1 as DFQATT and CDR2 as SNEGSKA (reference sequence). This chain's CDR3 is CSARRQGGSTDTQYF. The DNA of the CDR3 is TGCAGTGCTAGACGACAGGGGGGAAGCACAGATACGCAGTATTTT.

The genes are TRBV6-1 and TRBJ1-1, with TRBD1 identical over 8 bases. The CDR3 runs to 14 residues. CDR1 and CDR2 (germline): MNHNS, SASEGT. V shed 6 bases and J 0 bases; nucleotides not matched to a gene: 3. The CDR3 region is CASSRTGMNTEAFF. The CDR3 DNA follows: TGTGCCAGCAGCCGGACAGGGATGAACACTGAAGCTTTCTTT.